This entry lists 5 T cell receptor beta chains sequenced from one sample in a study of blood T cell repertoires in COVID-19. Profiling relied on immunoSEQ multiplex PCR, and the TCRdb table lists in-frame clones only, not all of them. The sample yields about 140,000 clones, about 86% seen once. The sequencing sample was made of peripheral blood. The origin of the receptors is a woman aged 60-70 years with acute or convalescent COVID-19.

The rearrangement joins TRBV9 to TRBJ2-7; tentative D call: TRBD2 (6 bases). V gave up 10 bases and J gave up 0 bases, with 14 bases separating them. The length of the CDR3 is 13 residues. Germline loops: CDR1 SGDLS, CDR2 YYNGEE. The CDR3 region has the DNA TGTGCCGCCCAACTAGCCTTCTCCTACGAGCAGTACTTC. This gives the protein CAAQLAFSYEQYF.

The rearrangement joins TRBV19 to TRBJ2-7; 8 bases align to TRBD1. CDR1 and CDR2 (germline): LNHDA, SQIVND (reference sequence). The J segment lost 2 bases and the V segment lost 4 bases, leaving 10 bases of the junction unmatched. The CDR3 runs to 16 residues. CDR3 region: CASSTRTGKGTYEQYF. The CDR3 coding sequence is TGTGCCAGTAGTACCCGGACAGGGAAGGGGACCTACGAGCAGTACTTC. The full variable domain, completed using reference TRBV19 and TRBJ2-7, is DGGITQSPKYLFRKEGQNVTLSCEQNLNHDAMYWYRQDPGQGLRLIYYSQIVNDFQKGDIAEGYSVSREKKESFPLTVTSAQKNPTAFYLCASSTRTGKGTYEQYFGPGTRLTVT.

The chain joins TRBV7-8 to TRBJ2-3; D ambiguous. Trimming removed 5 bases from V and 7 bases from J, with 7 bases in between. Germline values: CDR1 SGHVS, CDR2 FQNEAQ. This CDR3 is built from 11 residues. The CDR3 protein is CASSPENTQYF. The CDR3 DNA reads TGTGCCAGCAGCCCCGAGAATACGCAGTATTTT.

The chain links TRBV24-1 to TRBJ2-1, with 8 positions matching TRBD1. Trimming at V came to 6 bases and at J to 0 bases, leaving 9 bases not matched to a gene. Germline CDR1 KGHDR, CDR2 SFDVKD. CDR3 length: 17 residues. The CDR3 sequence: CATSITGGLSSYNEQFF. The CDR3, as DNA: TGTGCCACCAGTATAACAGGGGGTCTGAGCTCCTACAATGAGCAGTTCTTC.

The V and J genes are TRBV10-3 and TRBJ1-3, with 7 bases matching TRBD1. CDR3 size: 14 residues. Germline CDR1 reads ENHRY; CDR2 reads SYGVKD. The J segment lost 3 bases and the V segment lost 9 bases, leaving 8 bases of the junction unmatched. The CDR3 DNA is TGTGCCATGACCGACAGGGTGGATGGAAACACCATATATTTT. It encodes CAMTDRVDGNTIYF.